This T cell receptor (beta chain) was recorded in a study of HIV-infected patients and healthy controls. Germline V gene sequence: CDR1 LNHNV, CDR2 YYDKDF (reference sequence). The ends lost 1 base at V and 6 bases at J; junction bases unmatched: 4. This CDR3 has 16 residues. Each CDR3 protein gets one entry after TCRdb re-called the 5' RACE reads with MiXCR. Among about 18,000 distinct CDR3 sequences, approximately 19% were seen once, and the ten largest hold roughly 33%. The material sequenced was CD8+ T cells from blood. The TCR originated in a human donor in good health. The chain employs TRBV15 and TRBJ2-2; the match to TRBD1 covers 11 bases. The CDR3 DNA is TGTGCCACCAGCAGAGCCAGGGGACAGGGGGCCGGGGAGCTGTTTTTT. It specifies CATSRARGQGAGELFF.